The 2 T cell receptor beta chains listed next were all sequenced from one sample in a study of blood T cell repertoires in COVID-19. Here immunoSEQ multiplex PCR was the method, and the copy in TCRdb shows in-frame clones only, minus some. This table has approximately 270,000 clones, around 88% appearing once. Sample: peripheral blood. The receptors here all came from a woman aged 30 to 39 with COVID-19, enrolled during active disease.

The chain couples TRBV7-6 to TRBJ1-1; tentatively, D is TRBD1 (6 bases). This CDR3 region has 15 residues. Trimming took 0 bases from V and 6 from J, leaving 14 bases between them. Germline lookup yields CDR1 SGHVS and CDR2 FNYEAQ. CDR3 bases: TGTGCCAGCAGCTTAGCTCTCCAGGGGTGGGCTGAAGCTTTCTTT. Protein product: CASSLALQGWAEAFF.

The chain carries TRBV5-1 and TRBJ2-5; D uncertain. Between the trimmed V and J ends, which lost 8 bases and 2 bases, there was a span of 13 bases. The CDR3 spans 13 residues. Per the germline V gene, CDR1 is SGHRS and CDR2 is YFSETQ. CDR3 protein: CASSRVPQETQYF. DNA of the CDR3: TGCGCCAGTTCTCGGGTACCGCAAGAGACCCAGTACTTC.